Following are 2 T cell receptor beta chains from one sample sequenced in a study of cytomegalovirus exposure and HLA in healthy donors. Method: immunoSEQ multiplex PCR; TCRdb's copy keeps in-frame clones and lacks some. The profile shows under 130,000 clones, 70% to 90% of them singletons. The sequenced sample was PBMCs. Receptor source: a woman aged 18-29 years in good health and CMV-seropositive.

This clone was observed a single time. This chain's CDR3 is CASSLRHDNEKLFF. The CDR3 bases are TGTGCCAGCAGCTTGCGACATGACAATGAAAAACTGTTTTTT. The chain links TRBV5-5 to TRBJ1-4, with no clear D. Germline values: CDR1 SGHKS, CDR2 YYEKEE (reference sequence). The CDR3 consists of 14 residues. V lost 1 base and J 5 bases, leaving 9 bases between the germline ends.

The V call is TRBV21-1, the J call TRBJ1-2; TRBD1, the D gene given by the table, was not confirmed from the DNA. TRBV21-1 represents a pseudogene. The CDR3 has 16 residues. CDR3 region: CASSQARGQYFYGYTF. The CDR3 nucleotides are TGTGCCAGCAGCCAAGCCCGGGGACAGTACTTCTATGGCTACACCTTC.